The clone carrying this T cell receptor (beta chain) was recorded many times. This sample is drawn from a study of molecular identifiers for immune sequencing clone quantification. TCRdb itself ran the PCR reads through MiXCR, one entry per CDR3 protein. Of approximately 37,000 distinct CDR3 sequences detected, approximately 21% appear once; the ten largest clones hold about 1.2%. Trimming pared 0 bases from V and 6 bases from J, leaving 14 bases between. The CDR3 loop spans 15 amino acids. Germline CDR1 MNHEY, CDR2 SVGAGI. The sample comprised naive CD8+ T cells from blood, with Jurkat cell RNA spiked in. The subset: FACS-sorted CD8+CD4-CCR7+CD45RA+ naive T cells. This chain uses TRBV6-5 with TRBJ1-1; D unclear. The sequence derives from a human donor in good health. Some libraries in this study had Jurkat cell RNA spiked in. The DNA of the CDR3 is TGTGCCAGCAGTTACTCGAATGGTCCGGTGGCTGAAGCTTTCTTT. This codes for CASSYSNGPVAEAFF.